Listed below are T cell receptor beta chains from one sample, sequenced in a study of T cell responses to AZD1222 COVID-19 vaccine. This table comes from immunoSEQ multiplex PCR, and its TCRdb copy is limited to in-frame clones, with some not included. Of about 180,000 clones in the sample, over 85% were seen once. This specimen consisted of peripheral blood, obtained on day 0 of AZD1222 vaccination. Every receptor here comes from an adult in good health. The CDR3 runs from the conserved cysteine through the conserved F or W. Each record gives: V gene, clone size, J gene, D gene, CDR3 protein, CDR3 DNA. A D gene is named only where the DNA matches it firmly. Size values are once, few and many counts, or a class for expanded clones, and some rows have none.

TRBV7-2	NA	TRBJ2-3	TRBD2	CASSFPLAGVRRTDTQYF	TGTGCCAGCAGTTTCCCACTAGCGGGAGTGAGACGGACAGATACGCAGTATTTT
TRBV12-3/TRBV12-4	NA	TRBJ1-2	TRBD1	CASSKDRDYGYTF	TGTGCTAGCAGCAAGGACAGGGACTATGGCTACACCTTC
TRBV18	NA	TRBJ2-2	NA	CASSLLQGTVAGELFF	TGTGCCAGCTCACTCTTACAGGGTACCGTCGCCGGGGAGCTGTTTTTT
TRBV6-5	NA	TRBJ1-5	NA	CASMGPLNQPQHF	TGTGCCAGCATGGGGCCCCTTAATCAGCCCCAGCATTTT
TRBV1	NA	TRBJ2-7	NA	CTSSRAVWGVDSYEQYF	TGCACCAGCAGCCGGGCCGTGTGGGGGGTTGACTCCTACGAGCAGTACTTC
TRBV30	once	TRBJ1-3	NA	CAWRGPSSGNTIYF	TGTGCCTGGAGAGGCCCCAGCTCTGGAAACACCATATATTTT
TRBV5-5	NA	TRBJ2-2	NA	CASSFGTSELFF	TGTGCCAGCAGCTTCGGAACTTCGGAGCTGTTTTTT
TRBV28	NA	TRBJ1-6	NA	CASSFAGVSSYNSPLHF	TGTGCCAGCAGTTTCGCTGGGGTCAGCTCCTATAATTCACCCCTCCACTTT
TRBV3-1/TRBV3-2	NA	TRBJ1-5	NA	CASSPFVGTEEPQHF	TGTGCCAGCAGCCCATTTGTCGGAACCGAGGAGCCCCAGCATTTT
TRBV6-6	NA	TRBJ2-1	TRBD2	CASSVAGRYNEQFF	TGTGCCAGCAGTGTAGCGGGCCGCTACAATGAGCAGTTCTTC
TRBV27	NA	TRBJ1-5	TRBD1	CASRSGQGGYQPQHF	TGTGCCAGCAGGTCGGGACAGGGAGGTTACCAGCCCCAGCATTTT
TRBV9	NA	TRBJ1-1	NA	CASSVVGELGTEAFF	TGTGCCAGCAGCGTAGTTGGGGAATTAGGCACTGAAGCTTTCTTT
TRBV3-1/TRBV3-2	NA	TRBJ2-2	TRBD2	CASSQVLLAGNTGELFF	TGTGCCAGCAGCCAAGTTCTATTAGCGGGGAACACCGGGGAGCTGTTTTTT
TRBV24-1	once	TRBJ2-2	NA	CATRRLSRGPHAGELFF	TGTGCCACCAGACGACTCAGTCGGGGGCCCCATGCCGGGGAGCTGTTTTTT
TRBV6-5	NA	TRBJ1-2	TRBD1	CASSKRDSEIHGYTF	TGTGCCAGCAGTAAACGGGACAGCGAGATCCATGGCTACACCTTC
TRBV5-1	NA	TRBJ2-1	NA	CASSQRSGNEQFF	TGCGCCAGCAGCCAGCGGAGTGGCAATGAGCAGTTCTTC
TRBV5-1	NA	TRBJ2-1	TRBD1	CASSAGQGTYNEQFF	TGCGCCAGCAGCGCGGGACAGGGGACCTACAATGAGCAGTTCTTC
TRBV2	NA	TRBJ2-1	TRBD2	CASSLTTGGSSYNEQFF	TGTGCCAGCAGCCTCACTACGGGCGGGAGCTCCTACAATGAGCAGTTCTTC
TRBV10-2	NA	TRBJ2-3	TRBD2	CASSEPGLERADTQYF	TGCGCCAGCAGTGAGCCCGGACTAGAGAGGGCAGATACGCAGTATTTT
TRBV27	NA	TRBJ2-2	TRBD1	CASTPTRTGYTGELFF	TGTGCCAGTACACCTACTCGGACAGGGTATACCGGGGAGCTGTTTTTT
TRBV11-2	NA	TRBJ1-2	NA	CASSPRGGNYGYTF	TGTGCCAGCAGCCCCCGGGGGGGCAACTATGGCTACACCTTC
TRBV5-1	NA	TRBJ2-3	TRBD2	CASSPSGRAEDTQYF	TGCGCCAGCAGCCCGAGCGGGAGGGCGGAGGATACGCAGTATTTT
TRBV29-1	NA	TRBJ2-7	NA	CSVVDWGDEQYF	TGCAGCGTTGTTGATTGGGGCGACGAGCAGTACTTC
TRBV11-2	NA	TRBJ1-1	NA	CASSLRGDRTEAFF	TGTGCCAGCAGCTTGCGGGGGGATAGGACTGAAGCTTTCTTT
TRBV11-2	NA	TRBJ2-2	NA	CASSKGGELFF	TGTGCCAGCAGCAAGGGCGGGGAGCTGTTTTTT
TRBV10-3	NA	TRBJ2-2	TRBD1	CAISGQGAHGELFF	TGTGCCATCAGCGGACAGGGGGCACACGGGGAGCTGTTTTTT
TRBV12-3/TRBV12-4	NA	TRBJ1-3	NA	CASTQIRAYPYF	TGTGCCAGCACCCAAATAAGAGCCTACCCTTATTTT
TRBV12-3/TRBV12-4	NA	TRBJ2-7	NA	CASSLGTAYEQHF	TGTGCCAGCAGTTTAGGGACAGCCTACGAGCAGCACTTC
TRBV12-5	NA	TRBJ2-7	TRBD2	CASGLSRTSGNYYYEQYF	TGTGCTAGTGGTTTGTCCCGGACTAGCGGGAATTACTACTACGAGCAGTACTTC